Below, 27 T cell receptor beta chains from the same sample are listed, as sequenced in a study of blood T cell repertoires in COVID-19. Here immunoSEQ multiplex PCR was the method, and the copy in TCRdb shows in-frame clones only, minus some. The sample yields 150,000 to 200,000 clones, 88% seen once. The sample comprised peripheral blood. Source of these receptors: a human donor in a cohort sampled during active COVID-19.

V usage is TRBV7-2 and J usage is TRBJ2-1; 8 bases are shared with TRBD2. The V segment lost 0 bases and the J segment 7 bases; nucleotides outside the gene matches: 5. There are 15 residues in the CDR3. Germline-derived CDR1 and CDR2 are SGHTA and FQGNSA. The CDR3: CASSLAGTSGNEQFF. The CDR3 DNA reads TGTGCCAGCAGCTTAGCGGGAACTAGCGGAAATGAGCAGTTCTTC.

The chain joins TRBV18 to TRBJ2-7, with 8 bases fitting TRBD1. Germline V gene data show CDR1 as KGHSH and CDR2 as LQKENI. Trimming cost V 3 bases and J 0 bases; bases outside gene matches: 7. CDR3 length: 16 amino acids. In nucleotides, the CDR3 is TGTGCCAGCTCACCCCGACAGGGGTTACTCTCCTACGAGCAGTACTTC. This gives the protein CASSPRQGLLSYEQYF.

This chain uses TRBV20-1 with TRBJ2-7, with 12 positions matching TRBD2. The CDR3 contains 15 residues. With V trimmed by 3 bases and J by 2 bases, 5 bases remained unmatched. Germline V lookup: CDR1 DFQATT, CDR2 SNEGSKA (reference sequence). The CDR3 is CSASGLAGRTYEQYF. The CDR3 nucleotides read TGCAGTGCTAGTGGACTAGCGGGAAGGACCTACGAGCAGTACTTC.

The chain combines TRBV29-1 with TRBJ2-3, with 8 bases lining up with TRBD2. The CDR3 contains 14 residues. Unmatched junction bases numbered 6, after V lost 3 bases and J lost 4 bases. Germline loops: CDR1 SQVTM, CDR2 ANQGSEA. The CDR3 DNA is TGCAGCGTTGAGGCAAGCGGGAGTGCAGATACGCAGTATTTT. It translates to CSVEASGSADTQYF.

The chain uses TRBV14 and TRBJ1-1; no firm D call. Trimming removed 4 bases at V and 4 bases at J, with 10 bases between. The germline gives CDR1 SGHDN, CDR2 FVKESK. The CDR3 spans 13 residues. The CDR3 loop reads CASSRVPGTEAFF. The CDR3 nucleotides are TGTGCCAGCAGCCGAGTCCCGGGCACTGAAGCTTTCTTT.

The chain has TRBV18 and TRBJ2-7; 9 bases agree with TRBD1. After removal of 6 bases from V and 1 base from J, the junction contained 7 bases not matched to a gene. Germline V CDR1 and CDR2: KGHSH, LQKENI. This CDR3 is 15 amino acids long. CDR3 nucleotides: TGTGCCAGCTCCCGAGGACAGGGGCTTTCCTACGAGCAGTACTTC. Translating it yields CASSRGQGLSYEQYF.

This clone is a singleton in its sample. The chain employs TRBV20-1 and TRBJ2-7; weak D call: TRBD1 (6 bases). This CDR3 spans 11 amino acids. The V gene lost 3 bases and the J gene lost 6 bases, with 9 bases spanning the gap. Germline CDR1 reads DFQATT; CDR2 reads SNEGSKA (reference sequence). Here the CDR3 reads CSASHRVEQYF. The CDR3 bases are TGCAGTGCTAGCCACAGGGTCGAGCAGTACTTC.

J is TRBJ2-2 and V is TRBV29-1; a possible D gene is TRBD2 (6 bases). Deletions cut 0 bases from V and 8 bases from J, with 10 bases between. Germline CDR1 reads SQVTM; CDR2 reads ANQGSEA. The CDR3 length is 13 residues. Written as DNA, the CDR3 is TGCAGCGTTGAAGATAGCGGATGGGGGGAGCTGTTTTTT. This translates into CSVEDSGWGELFF.

V and J are TRBV30 and TRBJ1-1; D unresolved. Germline V gene sequence: CDR1 GTSNPN, CDR2 SVGIG (reference sequence). V lost 5 bases, J lost 0 bases, and 10 bases lay in between. The CDR3 length is 13 residues. CDR3 coding DNA: TGTGCCTGGGCAACTAGGGTGAACACTGAAGCTTTCTTT. This translates into CAWATRVNTEAFF.

CDR3 DNA: TGCGCCAGCAGCCAAGAAACCGGGACAGGGTTTACACCCCTCCACTTT. This codes for CASSQETGTGFTPLHF. The chain recombines TRBV4-3 with TRBJ1-6; 9 nucleotides line up with TRBD1. This CDR3 region has 16 residues. Trimming removed 0 bases from V and 11 bases from J; junction bases left unmatched: 8. Germline CDR1 and CDR2: LGHNA and YSLEER.

V gene TRBV6-5 combines with J gene TRBJ1-1; weak D call: TRBD1 (5 bases). CDR1 MNHEY and CDR2 SVGAGI come from the germline V gene. Trimming stripped 5 bases from V and 2 bases from J, with 12 bases between. The CDR3 sequence is 14 residues long. The CDR3 nucleotides are TGTGCCAGCAGTCCCGGGACTGACAACACTGAAGCTTTCTTT. It specifies CASSPGTDNTEAFF.

V gene TRBV18 combines with J gene TRBJ2-7, with D hard to call. Germline V gene data show CDR1 as KGHSH and CDR2 as LQKENI. The CDR3 runs 14 residues. The V gene lost 1 base and the J gene lost 6 bases, with 13 bases spanning the gap. The CDR3 loop reads CASSPLVDTAEQYF. The CDR3 DNA reads TGTGCCAGCTCACCACTGGTTGATACTGCCGAGCAGTACTTC.

The chain combines TRBV7-9 with TRBJ1-4; 10 nucleotides line up with TRBD1. The J segment lost 3 bases and the V segment lost 5 bases, leaving 6 bases of the junction unmatched. This CDR3 has 16 residues. Germline V gene sequence: CDR1 SEHNR, CDR2 FQNEAQ (reference sequence). CDR3 nucleotides: TGTGCCAGCAGCCCGACAGGGGGCTTAGCTAATGAAAAACTGTTTTTT. Its protein is CASSPTGGLANEKLFF.

This chain uses TRBV30 with TRBJ2-4; 7 nucleotides align to TRBD1. Per germline, CDR1 GTSNPN and CDR2 SVGIG (reference sequence). The CDR3 extends over 11 amino acids. With 5 bases clipped from V and 16 bases from J, the junction kept 11 bases outside the gene matches. The CDR3 DNA sequence: TGTGCCTGGGCTGTTACAGGGGTACATTACTTC. This sequence encodes CAWAVTGVHYF.

The chain joins TRBV9 to TRBJ2-3; weak D call: TRBD2 (5 bases). V gave up 1 base and J gave up 0 bases, with 12 bases separating them. The CDR3 spans 16 residues. Germline V gene lookup returns CDR1 SGDLS and CDR2 YYNGEE. The CDR3 spells CASSVYAGISTDTQYF. The CDR3 DNA follows: TGTGCCAGCAGCGTATATGCGGGTATTAGCACAGATACGCAGTATTTT.

The chain links TRBV6-2 or TRBV6-3 to TRBJ1-2; D call uncertain. Trimming took 2 bases from V and 7 from J, leaving 11 bases between them. Germline V gives CDR1 MNHEY, CDR2 SVGEGT. There are 13 residues in the CDR3. The CDR3 DNA is TGTGCCAGCAGTTACAATCCCCCCCGTGGCTACACCTTC. It codes for CASSYNPPRGYTF.

This chain joins TRBV3-1 (or the pseudogene TRBV3-2) and TRBJ2-7, with D perhaps matching TRBD2 (5 bases). Trimming took off 0 bases at V and 2 bases at J, with 17 bases between the two ends. Germline V lookup: CDR1 LGHDT, CDR2 YNNKEL (reference sequence). This CDR3 comprises 17 residues. The DNA for the CDR3 is TGTGCCAGCAGCCAAGATCCAATCCGGGGATGTACCTACGAGCAGTACTTC. Its translation: CASSQDPIRGCTYEQYF.

The chain combines TRBV3-1 (or the pseudogene TRBV3-2) with TRBJ2-7; 13 nucleotides agree with TRBD2. In germline, CDR1 is LGHDT, CDR2 YNNKEL (reference sequence). The J segment lost 6 bases and the V segment lost 1 base, leaving 9 bases of the junction unmatched. This CDR3 spans 17 amino acids. CDR3 bases: TGTGCCAGCAGCCAAGCGCTACTAGCGGGGGGGCCAGGCGAGCAGTACTTC. Amino acid sequence: CASSQALLAGGPGEQYF.

The chain employs TRBV30 and TRBJ2-3; TRBD2 aligns across 7 bases. V shed 2 bases and J 0 bases; nucleotides not matched to a gene: 5. Germline assignment: CDR1 GTSNPN and CDR2 SVGIG (reference sequence). The CDR3 runs 15 residues. CDR3 sequence reads: CAWSRGEGSTDTQYF. In nucleotides, the CDR3 is TGTGCCTGGAGTCGGGGGGAGGGTAGCACAGATACGCAGTATTTT.

This rearrangement joins TRBV30 to TRBJ1-6; possibly TRBD1 for D (5 bases). Germline V gene sequence: CDR1 GTSNPN, CDR2 SVGIG (reference sequence). The CDR3 totals 16 residues. V was clipped by 3 bases and J by 9 bases, with 21 bases between them. The CDR3 region has the DNA TGTGCCTGGAGCCTCGCCGGCGGGGCTAGCGGTTCACCCCTCCACTTT. Translating gives CAWSLAGGASGSPLHF.

V is TRBV9 and J is TRBJ2-5; 11 bases line up with TRBD2. The CDR3 contains 16 residues. J gave up 4 bases and V 0 bases, and 5 bases lay outside the gene matches. Looked up from germline, CDR1 is SGDLS and CDR2 is YYNGEE. CDR3 amino acids: CASSVVGSGGGETQYF. CDR3 nucleotides: TGTGCCAGCAGCGTAGTAGGTAGCGGGGGGGGAGAGACCCAGTACTTC.

The CDR3 sequence is CASSGLAGGDTQYF. The CDR3 coding sequence is TGTGCCAGCAGCGGGCTAGCGGGGGGAGATACGCAGTATTTT. The V call is TRBV9, the J call TRBJ2-3; 11 bases match TRBD2. Germline V CDR1 and CDR2: SGDLS, YYNGEE. The CDR3 is 14 residues long. J was trimmed by 5 bases and V by 3 bases; bases with no gene match: 2. The variable domain in full, completed from reference TRBV9 and TRBJ2-3, reads DSGVTQTPKHLITATGQRVTLRCSPRSGDLSVYWYQQSLDQGLQFLIQYYNGEERAKGNILERFSAQQFPDLHSELNLSSLELGDSALYFCASSGLAGGDTQYFGPGTRLTVL.

The chain carries TRBV19 and TRBJ2-3; no clear D gene. CDR3 size: 15 residues. Per germline, CDR1 LNHDA and CDR2 SQIVND (reference sequence). Trimming removed 3 bases from V and 0 bases from J, with 10 bases in between. The CDR3 coding sequence is TGTGCCAGTAGTATCGGTCTCTTTAGCACAGATACGCAGTATTTT. It yields the protein CASSIGLFSTDTQYF.

The V gene is TRBV4-1, the J gene TRBJ2-7, with 7 nucleotides matching TRBD2. Germline trimming cut 4 bases from V and 6 bases from J; bases unmatched to any gene: 18. The CDR3 runs to 17 residues. Germline CDR1 is MGHRA and CDR2 is YSYEKL. The CDR3 nucleotides read TGCGCCAGCAGCCCACGCCCCGGGCGGGAGCCTGCTGGCGAGCAGTACTTC. Translation: CASSPRPGREPAGEQYF.

This chain links TRBV5-6 with TRBJ1-4, with 8 positions matching TRBD1. V lost 4 bases to trimming and J lost 5 bases; unmatched junction nucleotides: 7. Looked up from germline, CDR1 is SGHDT and CDR2 is YYEEEE. The CDR3 extends over 15 amino acids. DNA of the CDR3: TGTGCCAGCAGCCTGGGACAGGCCCGGAATGAAAAACTGTTTTTT. Residues: CASSLGQARNEKLFF. Complete variable domain (other parts from reference TRBV5-6 and TRBJ1-4): DAGVTQSPTHLIKTRGQQVTLRCSPKSGHDTVSWYQQALGQGPQFIFQYYEEEERQRGNFPDRFSGHQFPNYSSELNVNALLLGDSALYLCASSLGQARNEKLFFGSGTQLSVL.

The chain employs TRBV7-9 and TRBJ2-7, with 7 bases that match TRBD2. This CDR3 comprises 14 residues. V shed 5 bases, J shed 2 bases, and the junction held 6 bases outside the gene matches. Germline V gene sequence: CDR1 SEHNR, CDR2 FQNEAQ (reference sequence). This CDR3 reads CASSRGSRTYEQYF. CDR3 nucleotide sequence: TGTGCCAGCAGCCGCGGGAGCAGGACCTACGAGCAGTACTTC. The whole variable domain, filled in from reference TRBV7-9 and TRBJ2-7, reads DTGVSQNPRHKITKRGQNVTFRCDPISEHNRLYWYRQTLGQGPEFLTYFQNEAQLEKSRLLSDRFSAERPKGSFSTLEIQRTEQGDSAMYLCASSRGSRTYEQYFGPGTRLTVT.

The rearrangement uses TRBV10-1 and TRBJ2-1; 9 bases line up with TRBD1. The V gene end was trimmed by 6 bases and the J gene end by 5 bases; junction bases not matched to a gene: 8. The CDR3 has 15 residues. Per germline, CDR1 WNHNN and CDR2 SYGVQD (reference sequence). CDR3 loop: CASSSGQGFDNEQFF. The CDR3 nucleotides read TGCGCCAGCAGCTCGGGACAGGGCTTCGACAATGAGCAGTTCTTC.